This passage covers 21 T cell receptor beta chains from one sample sequenced in a study of blood T cell repertoires in COVID-19. Clones were read by immunoSEQ multiplex PCR, and TCRdb kept only the in-frame ones, dropping some. This table holds approximately 210,000 clones, about 83% found once. The sample consisted of peripheral blood. These receptors all come from a man aged 50 to 59 with active or convalescent COVID-19.

The chain is built from TRBV18 and TRBJ2-7; the match to TRBD2 covers 12 bases. Germline CDR1 is KGHSH and CDR2 is LQKENI. The CDR3 is made up of 16 amino acids. The J segment lost 2 bases and the V segment lost 3 bases, leaving 5 bases of the junction unmatched. CDR3 amino acids: CASSPQLAGGTYEQYF. The CDR3 region has the DNA TGTGCCAGCTCACCCCAACTAGCGGGAGGTACCTACGAGCAGTACTTC.

V gene TRBV5-8 combines with J gene TRBJ1-4; 9 bases align to TRBD1. CDR3 size: 14 residues. Germline-derived CDR1 and CDR2 are SGHTS and YDEGEE. The V segment lost 4 bases and the J segment 8 bases; nucleotides outside the gene matches: 6. CDR3 in amino acids: CASSATGGSEKLFF. For the CDR3, the DNA is TGTGCCAGCAGCGCCACAGGGGGCTCGGAAAAACTGTTTTTT.

This clone was detected only a few times. V usage is TRBV3-1 (or the pseudogene TRBV3-2) and J usage is TRBJ2-7; 8 bases are shared with TRBD1. The germline CDR1 and CDR2 sequences are LGHDT and YNNKEL (reference sequence). The trim removed 4 bases at V and 7 bases at J, leaving 6 bases unmatched. The CDR3 runs 13 residues. The CDR3 coding sequence is TGTGCCAGCAGCCCAGGGACAGGTCAAGAGCAGTACTTC. Translating gives CASSPGTGQEQYF.

The genes are TRBV7-9 and TRBJ2-7; 12 bases fit TRBD1. In germline, CDR1 is SEHNR, CDR2 FQNEAQ (reference sequence). Trimming at V came to 5 bases and at J to 2 bases, leaving 7 bases not matched to a gene. The CDR3 totals 16 residues. CDR3 region: CASSLVGDRGPYEQYF. CDR3 in DNA: TGTGCCAGCAGCCTAGTCGGGGACAGGGGGCCCTACGAGCAGTACTTC.

The gene calls are TRBV24-1 and TRBJ1-4, with 8 bases fitting TRBD1. The V gene's germline CDR1 is KGHDR and CDR2 SFDVKD. J lost 5 bases, V lost 4 bases, and 2 bases had no gene match. The length of the CDR3 is 14 residues. CDR3 protein: CATSEDRENEKLFF. The CDR3 region has the DNA TGTGCCACCAGTGAGGACAGGGAGAATGAAAAACTGTTTTTT.

The gene calls are TRBV5-1 and TRBJ1-2, with 8 nucleotides matching TRBD1. The CDR3 extends over 17 amino acids. Germline trimming cut 4 bases from V and 4 bases from J; bases unmatched to any gene: 15. The germline V gene encodes CDR1 SGHRS and CDR2 YFSETQ. The CDR3 protein is CASSPGQGRPGVYGYTF. In DNA, the CDR3 is TGCGCCAGCAGCCCAGGACAGGGTAGGCCAGGAGTCTATGGCTACACCTTC.

This chain links TRBV19 with TRBJ2-1, with D possibly matching TRBD2 (6 bases). The CDR3 runs 15 residues. Deletions cut 5 bases from V and 4 bases from J, with 15 bases between. The germline V gene has CDR1 LNHDA and CDR2 SQIVND (reference sequence). This CDR3 reads CASSAGQVMYNEQFF. The CDR3 region has the DNA TGTGCCAGTAGTGCGGGGCAGGTGATGTACAATGAGCAGTTCTTC.

This clone was seen a handful of times. The chain is built from TRBV19 and TRBJ2-1; TRBD2 matches at 8 bases. CDR1 and CDR2 (germline): LNHDA, SQIVND (reference sequence). Unmatched junction bases numbered 9, after V lost 6 bases and J lost 5 bases. CDR3 size: 15 residues. CDR3 sequence (DNA): TGTGCCAGTAGCATATCTAGCGGGCCTCACAATGAGCAGTTCTTC. Translating it yields CASSISSGPHNEQFF.

J is TRBJ2-2 and V is TRBV11-2, with 12 bases matching TRBD2. The CDR3 runs 14 residues. The germline gives CDR1 SGHAT, CDR2 FQNNGV. The V and J ends lost 11 bases and 4 bases, in that order; junction bases with no gene match: 5. CDR3 DNA: TGTGCCGAAGGACTAGCGGGGTCCACCGGGGAGCTGTTTTTT. This codes for CAEGLAGSTGELFF. Full variable domain (outside the CDR3, taken from reference TRBV11-2 and TRBJ2-2): EAGVAQSPRYKIIEKRQSVAFWCNPISGHATLYWYQQILGQGPKLLIQFQNNGVVDDSQLPKDRFSAERLKGVDSTLKIQPAKLEDSAVYLCAEGLAGSTGELFFGEGSRLTVL.

V usage is TRBV15 and J usage is TRBJ1-2, with unresolved D. The germline V gene encodes CDR1 LNHNV and CDR2 YYDKDF (reference sequence). With 3 bases removed from V and 2 bases from J, the gap between germline ends came to 4 bases. The CDR3 runs to 12 residues. CDR3 bases: TGTGCCACCAGCAGTTCAAACTATGGCTACACCTTC. Its translation: CATSSSNYGYTF.

This chain uses TRBV20-1 with TRBJ2-4; 8 nucleotides agree with TRBD2. Trimming at V came to 8 bases and at J to 7 bases, leaving 4 bases not matched to a gene. This CDR3 comprises 11 residues. The V gene's germline CDR1 is DFQATT and CDR2 SNEGSKA (reference sequence). The CDR3 sequence is CSFGTRNIQYF. The CDR3 DNA is TGCAGTTTTGGGACTAGGAACATTCAGTACTTC.

The chain combines TRBV11-2 with TRBJ1-1; D is undetermined. Germline lookup yields CDR1 SGHAT and CDR2 FQNNGV. This CDR3 is 15 amino acids long. Between the trimmed V and J ends, which lost 5 bases and 6 bases, there was a span of 19 bases. CDR3 residues: CASSLRGYPVSEAFF. Here the CDR3 DNA reads TGTGCCAGCAGCCTTCGCGGGTATCCGGTCTCTGAAGCTTTCTTT.

The J gene is TRBJ2-7, the V gene TRBV7-8; 8 positions agree with TRBD2. The CDR3 contains 16 residues. In germline, CDR1 is SGHVS, CDR2 FQNEAQ. V trimming: 5 bases; J trimming: 2 bases; junction bases outside the gene matches: 11. CDR3 sequence reads: CASSPRWSGRPYEQYF. Written as DNA, the CDR3 is TGTGCCAGCAGCCCGAGGTGGAGCGGGAGACCCTACGAGCAGTACTTC. The full variable domain, its missing parts supplied by reference TRBV7-8 and TRBJ2-7, is GAGVSQSPRYKVAKRGQDVALRCDPISGHVSLFWYQQALGQGPEFLTYFQNEAQLDKSGLPSDRFFAERPEGSVSTLKIQRTQQEDSAVYLCASSPRWSGRPYEQYFGPGTRLTVT.

The chain links TRBV18 to TRBJ2-5; maybe TRBD1 (6 bases). Germline V gene sequence: CDR1 KGHSH, CDR2 LQKENI. The CDR3 spans 13 residues. V lost 3 bases, J lost 4 bases, and 9 bases lay in between. In DNA form, the CDR3 reads TGTGCCAGCTCACCGACGACAGGAGAGACCCAGTACTTC. The encoded protein is CASSPTTGETQYF.

The CDR3 sequence: CASSPLQGARGYTF. CDR3 sequence (DNA): TGTGCCAGCAGCCCCCTACAGGGGGCGCGAGGCTACACCTTC. This sequence joins TRBV11-2 and TRBJ1-2; 9 bases match TRBD1. Germline lookup yields CDR1 SGHAT and CDR2 FQNNGV. CDR3 size: 14 residues. V was clipped by 5 bases and J by 8 bases; unmatched bases: 9.

The chain couples TRBV9 to TRBJ2-1; 10 positions match TRBD2. V shed 0 bases, J shed 15 bases, and the junction held 12 bases outside the gene matches. Germline loops: CDR1 SGDLS, CDR2 YYNGEE. This CDR3 region has 15 residues. CDR3 region: CASSVGPSGGAPRFF. The CDR3, as DNA: TGTGCCAGCAGCGTAGGTCCCAGCGGGGGGGCCCCAAGGTTCTTC.

This clone was counted a few times. The chain uses TRBV6-5 and TRBJ1-5; D gene uncertain. The CDR3 sequence is 15 residues long. Germline loops: CDR1 MNHEY, CDR2 SVGAGI. Trimming took off 6 bases at V and 2 bases at J, with 14 bases between the two ends. The CDR3 DNA reads as TGTGCCAGCAGCTCGCGCCCGGAGGGCAATCAGCCCCAGCATTTT. Amino acids: CASSSRPEGNQPQHF.

The chain recombines TRBV7-3 with TRBJ2-1, with TRBD1 matching over 9 bases. In germline, CDR1 is SGHTA, CDR2 FQGTGA. Trimming removed 0 bases from V and 9 bases from J; junction bases left unmatched: 9. The CDR3 has 16 residues. The CDR3 loop is CASSLTGTGRDSEQFF. The CDR3 region has the DNA TGTGCCAGCAGCTTAACAGGGACAGGGAGGGACTCTGAGCAGTTCTTC.

J is TRBJ2-7 and V is TRBV2, with 8 bases identical to TRBD2. This CDR3 is built from 14 residues. Germline V gives CDR1 SNHLY, CDR2 FYNNEI. The junction had 14 bases not matched to a gene; V was cut back by 8 bases and J by 8 bases. CDR3 DNA: TGTGCCAGCCAACCCGACCGCGGGGGGCAGAAGCAGTACTTC. Its translation is CASQPDRGGQKQYF.

Concerning this clone itself: Sequence at one end of the junction differs from germline and may be a read error. The V call is TRBV29-1, the J call TRBJ2-1, with D perhaps TRBD1 (6 bases). This CDR3 region has 13 residues. Per germline, CDR1 SQVTM and CDR2 ANQGSEA. The CDR3 bases are TGCAGCGTTGAGGAGATCAGGGGAGCTCCCCCAGTCTTC. It is translated as CSVEEIRGAPPVF.

V gene TRBV5-8 combines with J gene TRBJ1-5; 7 bases are shared with TRBD1. The CDR3 loop spans 17 amino acids. Germline CDR1 is SGHTS and CDR2 is YDEGEE. Unmatched junction bases numbered 7, after V lost 1 base and J lost 0 bases. This CDR3 is CASSLWQGGSSNQPQHF. Written as DNA, the CDR3 is TGTGCCAGCAGCTTGTGGCAGGGGGGTAGTAGCAATCAGCCCCAGCATTTT.